The source of this T cell receptor beta chain is a study of sequential checkpoint blockade in melanoma. Only in-frame clones appear in the TCRdb table, and some are missing; sequencing was by immunoSEQ multiplex PCR. The data hold 30,000 to 45,000 clones, with about 88% observed a single time. Treatment of the sample: randomized to nivolumab then ipilimumab (arm A) or the reverse (arm B). Germline CDR1 and CDR2: MNHEY and SMNVEV (reference sequence). V shed 7 bases, J shed 3 bases, and the junction held 7 bases outside the gene matches. The CDR3 is 15 amino acids. The chain combines TRBV27 with TRBJ2-1, with 9 bases lining up with TRBD1. The clonotype originates from a human donor with melanoma. This specimen consisted of CD8+ T cells sorted from blood (inferred from file names), obtained from a patient given nivolumab and ipilimumab in sequence. CDR3 bases: TGTGCCAGCACTATAGGACAGGGGATCTACAATGAGCAGTTCTTC. The encoded protein is CASTIGQGIYNEQFF.